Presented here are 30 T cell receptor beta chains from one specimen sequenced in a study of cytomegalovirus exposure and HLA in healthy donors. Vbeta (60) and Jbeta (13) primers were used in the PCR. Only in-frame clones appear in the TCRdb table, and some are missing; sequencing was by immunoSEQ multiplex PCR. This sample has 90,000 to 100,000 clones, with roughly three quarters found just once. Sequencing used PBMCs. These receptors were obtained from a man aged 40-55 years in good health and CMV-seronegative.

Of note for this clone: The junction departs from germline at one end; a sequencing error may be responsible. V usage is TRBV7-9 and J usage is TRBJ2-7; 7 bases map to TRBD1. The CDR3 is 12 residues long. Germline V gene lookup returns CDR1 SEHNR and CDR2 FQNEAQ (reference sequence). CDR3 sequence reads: CSSSYTGVEQYF. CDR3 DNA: TGTTCCAGCAGCTACACAGGGGTTGAGCAGTACTTC.

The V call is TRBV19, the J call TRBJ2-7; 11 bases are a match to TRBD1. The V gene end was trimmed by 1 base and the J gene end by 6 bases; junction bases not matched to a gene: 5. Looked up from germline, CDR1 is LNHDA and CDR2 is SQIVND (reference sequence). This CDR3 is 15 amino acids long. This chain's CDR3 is CASSIASGQGAEQYF. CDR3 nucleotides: TGTGCCAGTAGTATAGCCTCTGGACAGGGGGCCGAGCAGTACTTC.

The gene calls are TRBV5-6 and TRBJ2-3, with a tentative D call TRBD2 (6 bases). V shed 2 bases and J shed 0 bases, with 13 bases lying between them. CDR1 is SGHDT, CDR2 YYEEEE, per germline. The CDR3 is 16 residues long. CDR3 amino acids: CASSFGGMGSTDTQYF. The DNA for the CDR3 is TGTGCCAGCAGCTTCGGCGGGATGGGGAGCACAGATACGCAGTATTTT.

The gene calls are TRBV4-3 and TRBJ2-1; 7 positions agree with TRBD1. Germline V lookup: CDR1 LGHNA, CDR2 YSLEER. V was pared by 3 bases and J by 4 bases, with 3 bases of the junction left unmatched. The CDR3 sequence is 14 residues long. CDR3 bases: TGCGCCAGCAGCCAGCCGGGACAGTACAATGAGCAGTTCTTC. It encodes CASSQPGQYNEQFF.

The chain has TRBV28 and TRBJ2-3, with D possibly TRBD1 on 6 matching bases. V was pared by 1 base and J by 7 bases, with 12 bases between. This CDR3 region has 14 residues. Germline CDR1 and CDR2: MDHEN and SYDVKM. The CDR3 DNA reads TGTGCCAGCAGTTTATCGGACAGAAAATATACGCAGTATTTT. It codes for CASSLSDRKYTQYF.

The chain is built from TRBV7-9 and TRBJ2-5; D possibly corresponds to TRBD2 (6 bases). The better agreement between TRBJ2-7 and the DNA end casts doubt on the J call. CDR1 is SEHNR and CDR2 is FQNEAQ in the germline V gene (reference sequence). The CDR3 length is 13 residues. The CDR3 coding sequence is TGTGCCAGCAGCCCCGGACTAAACTACGAGCAGTACTTC. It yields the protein CASSPGLNYEQYF.

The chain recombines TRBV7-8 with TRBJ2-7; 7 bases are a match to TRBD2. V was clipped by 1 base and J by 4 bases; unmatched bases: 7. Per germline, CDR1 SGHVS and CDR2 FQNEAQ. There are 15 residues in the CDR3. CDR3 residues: CASSLGPSGVYEQYF. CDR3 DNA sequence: TGTGCCAGCAGCTTAGGGCCCAGCGGGGTATACGAGCAGTACTTC.

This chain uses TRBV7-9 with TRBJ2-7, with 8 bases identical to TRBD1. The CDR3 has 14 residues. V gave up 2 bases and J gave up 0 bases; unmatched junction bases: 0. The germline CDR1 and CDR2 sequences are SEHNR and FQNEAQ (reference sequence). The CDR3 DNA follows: TGTGCCAGCAGCTTAACAGGGGGCTCCTACGAGCAGTACTTC. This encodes CASSLTGGSYEQYF.

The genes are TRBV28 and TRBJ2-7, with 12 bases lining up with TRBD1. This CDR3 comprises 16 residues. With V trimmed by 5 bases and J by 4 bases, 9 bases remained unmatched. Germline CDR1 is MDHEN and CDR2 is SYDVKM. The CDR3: CASSLGTGGVLYEQYF. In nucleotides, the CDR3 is TGTGCCAGCAGTCTCGGGACAGGGGGCGTTTTGTACGAGCAGTACTTC.

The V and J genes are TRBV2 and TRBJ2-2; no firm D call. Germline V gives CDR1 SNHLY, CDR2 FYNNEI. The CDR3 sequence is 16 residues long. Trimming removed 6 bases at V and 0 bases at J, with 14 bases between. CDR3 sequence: CASRVGSSTNTGELFF. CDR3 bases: TGTGCCAGCAGGGTCGGTTCTAGTACGAACACCGGGGAGCTGTTTTTT. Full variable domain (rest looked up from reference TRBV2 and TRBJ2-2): EPEVTQTPSHQVTQMGQEVILRCVPISNHLYFYWYRQILGQKVEFLVSFYNNEISEKSEIFDDQFSVERPDGSNFTLKIRSTKLEDSAMYFCASRVGSSTNTGELFFGEGSRLTVL.

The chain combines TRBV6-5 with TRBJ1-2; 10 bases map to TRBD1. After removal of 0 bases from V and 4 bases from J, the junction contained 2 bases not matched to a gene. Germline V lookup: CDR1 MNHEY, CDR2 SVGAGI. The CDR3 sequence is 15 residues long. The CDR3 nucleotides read TGTGCCAGCAGTTACTCGGACAGGGGGGGCTATGGCTACACCTTC. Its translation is CASSYSDRGGYGYTF.

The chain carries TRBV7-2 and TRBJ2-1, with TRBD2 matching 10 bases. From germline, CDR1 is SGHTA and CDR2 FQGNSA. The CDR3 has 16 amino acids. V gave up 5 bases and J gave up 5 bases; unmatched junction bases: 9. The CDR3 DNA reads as TGTGCCAGCAGCCCTCGTTGGCTAGCGGGGGACAATGAGCAGTTCTTC. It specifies CASSPRWLAGDNEQFF.

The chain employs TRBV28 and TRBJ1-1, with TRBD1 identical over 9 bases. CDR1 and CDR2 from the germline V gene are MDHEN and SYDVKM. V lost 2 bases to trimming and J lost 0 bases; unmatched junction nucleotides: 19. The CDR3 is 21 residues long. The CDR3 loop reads CASSLMNLYRGTGKVNTEAFF. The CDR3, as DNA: TGTGCCAGCAGTTTAATGAACTTGTACCGGGGGACAGGGAAAGTGAACACTGAAGCTTTCTTT.

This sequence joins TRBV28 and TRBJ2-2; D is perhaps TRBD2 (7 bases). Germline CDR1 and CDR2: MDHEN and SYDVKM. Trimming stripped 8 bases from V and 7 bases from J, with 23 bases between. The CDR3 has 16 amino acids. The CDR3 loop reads CASGGGGAGVFGELFF. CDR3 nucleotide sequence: TGTGCCAGCGGGGGAGGGGGGGCAGGGGTCTTCGGGGAGCTGTTTTTT.

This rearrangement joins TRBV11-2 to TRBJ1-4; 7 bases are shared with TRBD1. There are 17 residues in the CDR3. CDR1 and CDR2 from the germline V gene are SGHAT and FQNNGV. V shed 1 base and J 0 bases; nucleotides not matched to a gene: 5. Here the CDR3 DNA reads TGTGCCAGCAGCTTAGCTCTAGGGACAGCAACTAATGAAAAACTGTTTTTT. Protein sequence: CASSLALGTATNEKLFF.

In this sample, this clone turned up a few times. Here the CDR3 DNA reads TGTGCCAGCAGTCCCCCCCCGGGGGACCCTTCTGAAAAACTGTTTTTT. This translates into CASSPPPGDPSEKLFF. V gene TRBV28 combines with J gene TRBJ1-4, with D possibly being TRBD1 (5 bases). This CDR3 has 16 amino acids. Trimming removed 5 bases at V and 7 bases at J, with 20 bases between. Germline assignment: CDR1 MDHEN and CDR2 SYDVKM.

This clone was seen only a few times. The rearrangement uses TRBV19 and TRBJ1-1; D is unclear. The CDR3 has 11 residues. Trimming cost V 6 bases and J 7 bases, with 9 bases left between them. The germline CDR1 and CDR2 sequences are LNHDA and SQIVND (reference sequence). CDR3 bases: TGTGCCAGTAGCCAGCGTGGTGAAGCTTTCTTT. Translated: CASSQRGEAFF.

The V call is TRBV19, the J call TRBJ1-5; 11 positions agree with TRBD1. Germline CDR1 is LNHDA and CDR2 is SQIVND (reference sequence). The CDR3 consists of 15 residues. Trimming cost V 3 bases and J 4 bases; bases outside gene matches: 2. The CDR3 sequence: CASSIGQGANQPQHF. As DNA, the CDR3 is TGTGCCAGTAGTATCGGACAGGGGGCTAATCAGCCCCAGCATTTT.

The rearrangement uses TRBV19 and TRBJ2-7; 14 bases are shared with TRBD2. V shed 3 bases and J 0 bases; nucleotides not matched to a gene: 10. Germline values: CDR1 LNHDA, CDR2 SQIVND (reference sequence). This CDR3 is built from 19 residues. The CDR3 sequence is CASSMWGLAGVFSSYEQYF. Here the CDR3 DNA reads TGTGCCAGTAGTATGTGGGGACTAGCGGGAGTGTTCTCCTCCTACGAGCAGTACTTC. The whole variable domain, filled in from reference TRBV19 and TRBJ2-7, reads DGGITQSPKYLFRKEGQNVTLSCEQNLNHDAMYWYRQDPGQGLRLIYYSQIVNDFQKGDIAEGYSVSREKKESFPLTVTSAQKNPTAFYLCASSMWGLAGVFSSYEQYFGPGTRLTVT.

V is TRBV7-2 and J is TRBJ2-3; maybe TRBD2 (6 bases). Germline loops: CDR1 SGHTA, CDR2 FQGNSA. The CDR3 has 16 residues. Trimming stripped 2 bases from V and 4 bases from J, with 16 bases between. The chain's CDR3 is CASSLRTLATADTQYF. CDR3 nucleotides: TGTGCCAGCAGCTTAAGAACCCTAGCGACAGCAGATACGCAGTATTTT.

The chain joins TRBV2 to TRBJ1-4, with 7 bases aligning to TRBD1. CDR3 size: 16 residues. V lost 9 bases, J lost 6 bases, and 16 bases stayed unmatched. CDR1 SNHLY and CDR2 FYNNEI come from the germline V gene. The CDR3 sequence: CASQQGSYRGDEKLFF. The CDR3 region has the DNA TGTGCCAGTCAACAAGGGTCGTACAGGGGCGATGAAAAACTGTTTTTT.

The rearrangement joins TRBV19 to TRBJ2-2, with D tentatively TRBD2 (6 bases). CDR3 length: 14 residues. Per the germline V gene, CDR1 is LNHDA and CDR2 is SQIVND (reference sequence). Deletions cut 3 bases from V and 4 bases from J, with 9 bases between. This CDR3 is CASSIFGGTGELFF. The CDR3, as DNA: TGTGCCAGTAGTATTTTCGGGGGCACCGGGGAGCTGTTTTTT. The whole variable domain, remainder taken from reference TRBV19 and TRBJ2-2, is DGGITQSPKYLFRKEGQNVTLSCEQNLNHDAMYWYRQDPGQGLRLIYYSQIVNDFQKGDIAEGYSVSREKKESFPLTVTSAQKNPTAFYLCASSIFGGTGELFFGEGSRLTVL.

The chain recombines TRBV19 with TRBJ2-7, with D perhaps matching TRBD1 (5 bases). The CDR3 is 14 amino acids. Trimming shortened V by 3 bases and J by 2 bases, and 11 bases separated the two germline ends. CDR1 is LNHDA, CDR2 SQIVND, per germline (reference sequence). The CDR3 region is CASSIQGSAYEQYF. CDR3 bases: TGTGCCAGTAGTATCCAGGGATCCGCCTACGAGCAGTACTTC.

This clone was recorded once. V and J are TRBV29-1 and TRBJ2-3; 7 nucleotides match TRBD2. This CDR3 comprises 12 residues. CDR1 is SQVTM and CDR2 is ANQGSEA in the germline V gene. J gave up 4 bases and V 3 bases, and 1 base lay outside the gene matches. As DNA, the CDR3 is TGCAGCGTTGACGGGGGGTCAGATACGCAGTATTTT. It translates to CSVDGGSDTQYF.

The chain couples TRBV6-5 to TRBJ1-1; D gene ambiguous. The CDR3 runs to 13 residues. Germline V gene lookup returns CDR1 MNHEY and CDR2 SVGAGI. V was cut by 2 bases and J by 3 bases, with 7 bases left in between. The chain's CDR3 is CASSYEAYTEAFF. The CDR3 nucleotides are TGTGCCAGCAGTTACGAGGCCTACACTGAAGCTTTCTTT.

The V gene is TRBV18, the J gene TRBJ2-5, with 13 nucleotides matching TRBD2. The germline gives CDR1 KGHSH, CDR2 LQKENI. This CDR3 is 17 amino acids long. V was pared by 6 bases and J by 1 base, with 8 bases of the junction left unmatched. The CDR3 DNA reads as TGTGCCAGCTCGCTTGGACTAGCGGGAGAGAGCCAAGAGACCCAGTACTTC. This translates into CASSLGLAGESQETQYF.

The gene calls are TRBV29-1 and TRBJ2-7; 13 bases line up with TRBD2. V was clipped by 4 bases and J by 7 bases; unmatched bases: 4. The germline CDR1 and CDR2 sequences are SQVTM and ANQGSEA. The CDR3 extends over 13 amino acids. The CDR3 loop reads CSVGTSGSGEQYF. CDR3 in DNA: TGCAGCGTTGGGACTAGCGGGAGCGGTGAGCAGTACTTC.

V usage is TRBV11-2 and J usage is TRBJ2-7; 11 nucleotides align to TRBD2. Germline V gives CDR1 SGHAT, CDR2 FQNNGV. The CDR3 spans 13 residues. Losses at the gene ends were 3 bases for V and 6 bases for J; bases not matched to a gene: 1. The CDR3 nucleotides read TGTGCCAGCAGCTTTAGCGGGAGGGCCGAGCAGTACTTC. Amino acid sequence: CASSFSGRAEQYF.

This CDR3 reads CASSRTGEDSPLHF. In DNA, the CDR3 is TGCGCCAGCAGCCGGACAGGGGAGGATTCACCCCTCCACTTT. The rearrangement uses TRBV4-1 and TRBJ1-6; the match to TRBD1 covers 9 bases. Germline V gene lookup returns CDR1 MGHRA and CDR2 YSYEKL. The CDR3 extends over 14 amino acids. V shed 4 bases and J 8 bases; nucleotides not matched to a gene: 3.

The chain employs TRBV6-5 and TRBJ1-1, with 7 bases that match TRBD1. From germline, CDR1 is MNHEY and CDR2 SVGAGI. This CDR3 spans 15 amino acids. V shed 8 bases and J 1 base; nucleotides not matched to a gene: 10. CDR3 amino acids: CASSMDRSGNTEAFF. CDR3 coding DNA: TGTGCCAGCTCTATGGACAGGTCCGGGAACACTGAAGCTTTCTTT.